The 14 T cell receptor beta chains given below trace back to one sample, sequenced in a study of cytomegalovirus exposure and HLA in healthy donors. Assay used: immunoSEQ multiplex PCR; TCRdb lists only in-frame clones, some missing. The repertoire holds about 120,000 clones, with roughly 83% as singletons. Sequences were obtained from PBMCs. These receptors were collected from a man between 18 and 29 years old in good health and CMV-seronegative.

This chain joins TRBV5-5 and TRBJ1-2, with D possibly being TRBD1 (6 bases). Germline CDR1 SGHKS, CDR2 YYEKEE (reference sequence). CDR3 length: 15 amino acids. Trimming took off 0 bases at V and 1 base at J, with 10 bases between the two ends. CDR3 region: CASSLDRAVNYGYTF. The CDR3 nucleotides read TGTGCCAGCAGCTTGGACAGGGCGGTTAACTATGGCTACACCTTC.

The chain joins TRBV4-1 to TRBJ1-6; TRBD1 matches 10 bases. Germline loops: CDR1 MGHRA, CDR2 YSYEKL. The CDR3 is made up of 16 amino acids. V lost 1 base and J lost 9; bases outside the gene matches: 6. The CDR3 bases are TGCGCCAGCAGCCAAGCTACCGGGACAGGGGTTTCACCCCTCCACTTT. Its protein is CASSQATGTGVSPLHF.

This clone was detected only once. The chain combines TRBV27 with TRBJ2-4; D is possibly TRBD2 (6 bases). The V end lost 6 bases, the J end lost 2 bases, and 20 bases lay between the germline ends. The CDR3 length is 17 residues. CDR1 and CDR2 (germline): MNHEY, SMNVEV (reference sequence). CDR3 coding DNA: TGTGCCAGCAGCCCGATGGTGGGGGGAAAAACCAAAAACATTCAGTACTTC. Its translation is CASSPMVGGKTKNIQYF.

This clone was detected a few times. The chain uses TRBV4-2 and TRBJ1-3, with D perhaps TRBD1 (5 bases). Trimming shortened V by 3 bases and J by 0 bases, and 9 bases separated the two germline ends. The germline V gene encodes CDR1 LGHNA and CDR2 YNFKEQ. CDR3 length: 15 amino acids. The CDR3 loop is CASSQLDSSGNTIYF. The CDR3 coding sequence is TGTGCCAGCAGCCAGTTAGACAGCTCTGGAAACACCATATATTTT.

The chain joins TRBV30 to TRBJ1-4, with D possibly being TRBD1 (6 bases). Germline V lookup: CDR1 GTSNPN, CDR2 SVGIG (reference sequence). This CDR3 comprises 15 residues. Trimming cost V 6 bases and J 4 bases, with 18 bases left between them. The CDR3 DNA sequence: TGTGCCTGCCAGGCGGGTGGGGGCCTTAATGAAAAACTGTTTTTT. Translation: CACQAGGGLNEKLFF.

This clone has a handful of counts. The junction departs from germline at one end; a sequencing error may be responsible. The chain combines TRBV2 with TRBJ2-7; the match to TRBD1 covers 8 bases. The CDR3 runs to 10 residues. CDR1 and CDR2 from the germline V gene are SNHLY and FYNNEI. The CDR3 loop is CACRGREQYF. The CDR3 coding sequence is TGTGCCTGCAGGGGGCGCGAGCAGTACTTC.

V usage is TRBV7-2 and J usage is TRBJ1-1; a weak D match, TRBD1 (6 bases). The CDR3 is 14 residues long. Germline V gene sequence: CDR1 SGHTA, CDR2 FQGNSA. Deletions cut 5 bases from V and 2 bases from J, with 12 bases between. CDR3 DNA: TGTGCCAGCAGCCCGGGACACATAAACACTGAAGCTTTCTTT. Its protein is CASSPGHINTEAFF.

The CDR3 DNA is TGTGCCTGGAGTCCGTCAGGTTTCAGGGGGTTTCACACTGAAGCTTTCTTT. It translates to CAWSPSGFRGFHTEAFF. The J gene is TRBJ1-1, the V gene TRBV30, with 7 positions matching TRBD1. Per germline, CDR1 GTSNPN and CDR2 SVGIG (reference sequence). The CDR3 consists of 17 residues. The ends lost 2 bases at V and 3 bases at J; junction bases unmatched: 15.

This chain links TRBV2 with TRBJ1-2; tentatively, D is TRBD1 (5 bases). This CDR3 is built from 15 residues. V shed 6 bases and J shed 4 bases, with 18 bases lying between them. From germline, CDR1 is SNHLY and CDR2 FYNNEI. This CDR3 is CASSVSLPGGYGYTF. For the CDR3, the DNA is TGTGCCAGCAGCGTTTCCCTCCCGGGGGGCTATGGCTACACCTTC. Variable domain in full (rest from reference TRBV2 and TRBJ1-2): EPEVTQTPSHQVTQMGQEVILRCVPISNHLYFYWYRQILGQKVEFLVSFYNNEISEKSEIFDDQFSVERPDGSNFTLKIRSTKLEDSAMYFCASSVSLPGGYGYTFGSGTRLTVV.

The CDR3: CASSQDLVPPRPDQETQYF. The CDR3 DNA reads TGCGCCAGCAGCCAAGATTTAGTCCCCCCTAGACCAGACCAAGAGACCCAGTACTTC. The chain links TRBV4-1 to TRBJ2-5; no firm D call. Germline V gene sequence: CDR1 MGHRA, CDR2 YSYEKL. The CDR3 consists of 19 residues. The V end lost 0 bases, the J end lost 0 bases, and 20 bases lay between the germline ends.

The CDR3 region is CAWSRQGYEQYF. The CDR3 DNA sequence: TGTGCCTGGAGCCGACAGGGATACGAGCAGTACTTC. V gene TRBV30 combines with J gene TRBJ2-7; 7 nucleotides agree with TRBD1. V lost 3 bases and J lost 4; bases outside the gene matches: 3. CDR1 GTSNPN and CDR2 SVGIG come from the germline V gene (reference sequence). The CDR3 length is 12 residues.

The chain's CDR3 is CSAAPGGVTYF. CDR3 DNA: TGCAGTGCCGCACCCGGAGGAGTTACCTACTTC. The chain is built from TRBV20-1 and TRBJ2-5, with a weak D call TRBD2 (5 bases). The V gene's germline CDR1 is DFQATT and CDR2 SNEGSKA (reference sequence). There are 11 residues in the CDR3. The germline V and J ends were trimmed by 6 bases and 14 bases, with 19 bases remaining between them.

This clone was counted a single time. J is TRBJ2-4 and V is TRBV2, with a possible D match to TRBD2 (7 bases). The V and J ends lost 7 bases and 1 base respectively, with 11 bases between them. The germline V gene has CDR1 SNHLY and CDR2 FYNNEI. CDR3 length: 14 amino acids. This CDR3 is CASIGGAAKNIQYF. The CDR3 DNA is TGTGCCAGCATAGGGGGGGCGGCCAAAAACATTCAGTACTTC. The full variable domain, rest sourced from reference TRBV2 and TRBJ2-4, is EPEVTQTPSHQVTQMGQEVILRCVPISNHLYFYWYRQILGQKVEFLVSFYNNEISEKSEIFDDQFSVERPDGSNFTLKIRSTKLEDSAMYFCASIGGAAKNIQYFGAGTRLSVL.

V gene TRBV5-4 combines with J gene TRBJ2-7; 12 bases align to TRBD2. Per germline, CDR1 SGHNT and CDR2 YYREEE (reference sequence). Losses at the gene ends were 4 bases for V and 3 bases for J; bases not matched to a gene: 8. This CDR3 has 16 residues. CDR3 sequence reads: CASSAGTSGSLYEQYF. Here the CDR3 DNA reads TGTGCCAGCAGCGCGGGGACTAGCGGGTCCCTCTACGAGCAGTACTTC.